The rows below give T cell receptor beta chains drawn from one sample of a study of read filtering for tumor transcriptome and immune sequencing. MiXCR was run by TCRdb on the reads, yielding one entry per CDR3 protein. The repertoire holds 35,000 to 50,000 distinct CDR3 sequences, around 21% seen once, with approximately 38% in the top ten. Sequenced material: a population of CD138-negative cells sorted from bone marrow. The receptors shown here come from a donor aged 40 or over with multiple myeloma. Both conserved end residues are part of each CDR3. Each record gives: V gene, J gene, CDR3 length, D gene, clone size, CDR3 protein, CDR3 DNA. D genes are given only for firm matches. Part of the rows lack a size; the others show once, few, many or a class for expanded clones.

v_gene: TRBV19
j_gene: TRBJ2-7
len: 16
d_gene: TRBD1
abundance: many
CDR3aa: CASSSRTGAGPGEQYF
CDR3nt: TGTGCCAGTAGTTCACGGACAGGGGCCGGACCGGGTGAGCAGTACTTC

v_gene: TRBV20-1
j_gene: TRBJ2-1
len: 14
d_gene: TRBD2
abundance: many
CDR3aa: CSAAGTSGYNEQFF
CDR3nt: TGCAGTGCCGCTGGCACTAGCGGGTACAATGAGCAGTTCTTC

v_gene: TRBV7-3
j_gene: TRBJ2-3
len: 11
d_gene: -
abundance: many
CDR3aa: CASSSADTQYF
CDR3nt: TGTGCCAGCAGCTCGGCAGATACGCAGTATTTT

v_gene: TRBV11-2
j_gene: TRBJ2-7
len: 16
d_gene: TRBD1
abundance: many
CDR3aa: CASSPRDRENDYEQYF
CDR3nt: TGTGCCAGCAGCCCCCGGGACAGGGAGAACGATTACGAGCAGTACTTC

v_gene: TRBV19
j_gene: TRBJ2-1
len: 16
d_gene: TRBD2
abundance: many
CDR3aa: CASSHLGRRSYNEQFF
CDR3nt: TGTGCCAGTAGCCACCTCGGGAGGCGATCCTACAATGAGCAGTTCTTC

v_gene: TRBV5-1
j_gene: TRBJ2-5
len: 15
d_gene: -
abundance: -
CDR3aa: CASSSDRAYRETQYF
CDR3nt: TGCGCCAGCAGCTCGGACAGAGCCTACCGAGAGACCCAGTACTTC

v_gene: TRBV28
j_gene: TRBJ2-7
len: 17
d_gene: TRBD2
abundance: many
CDR3aa: CASSSRPGLETSYEQYF
CDR3nt: TGTGCCAGCAGCTCGCGTCCGGGACTAGAAACCTCCTACGAGCAGTACTTC

v_gene: TRBV12-3/TRBV12-4
j_gene: TRBJ2-2
len: 16
d_gene: TRBD2
abundance: many
CDR3aa: CASSSGTSGRAGELFF
CDR3nt: TGTGCCAGCAGTTCCGGGACTAGCGGGAGGGCCGGGGAGCTGTTTTTT

v_gene: TRBV19
j_gene: TRBJ1-5
len: 14
d_gene: -
abundance: once
CDR3aa: CASSAGHSNQPQHF
CDR3nt: TGTGCCAGTAGTGCAGGACATAGCAATCAGCCCCAGCATTTT

v_gene: TRBV19
j_gene: TRBJ1-1
len: 14
d_gene: -
abundance: -
CDR3aa: CASSIVGGAREAFF
CDR3nt: TGTGCCAGTAGTATAGTCGGCGGCGCGCGTGAAGCTTTCTTT

v_gene: TRBV7-9
j_gene: TRBJ1-4
len: 15
d_gene: -
abundance: many
CDR3aa: CASSQEGWYDEKLFF
CDR3nt: TGTGCCAGCAGCCAAGAGGGATGGTATGATGAAAAACTGTTTTTT

v_gene: TRBV12-3/TRBV12-4
j_gene: TRBJ2-5
len: 14
d_gene: TRBD2
abundance: -
CDR3aa: CASSLTSPQETQYF
CDR3nt: TGTGCCAGCAGTTTGACTAGCCCCCAAGAGACCCAGTACTTC

v_gene: TRBV6-2/TRBV6-3
j_gene: TRBJ2-4
len: 13
d_gene: TRBD1
abundance: -
CDR3aa: CASNTDRDNIQYF
CDR3nt: TGTGCCAGCAACACGGACAGGGACAACATTCAGTACTTC

v_gene: TRBV3-1
j_gene: TRBJ2-1
len: 16
d_gene: TRBD2
abundance: many
CDR3aa: CASSQETGGAGDEQFF
CDR3nt: TGTGCCAGCAGCCAAGAAACGGGAGGGGCCGGGGATGAGCAGTTCTTC

v_gene: TRBV11-3
j_gene: TRBJ2-7
len: 13
d_gene: TRBD1
abundance: many
CDR3aa: CASSLTGADEQYF
CDR3nt: TGTGCCAGCAGCTTAACAGGGGCCGACGAGCAGTACTTC

v_gene: TRBV5-1
j_gene: TRBJ2-2
len: 15
d_gene: TRBD2
abundance: many
CDR3aa: CASSPVAGLVGELFF
CDR3nt: TGCGCCAGCAGCCCCGTAGCGGGATTGGTCGGGGAGCTGTTTTTT

v_gene: TRBV19
j_gene: TRBJ2-6
len: 17
d_gene: -
abundance: many
CDR3aa: CASSIDLRRGGANVLTF
CDR3nt: TGTGCCAGTAGTATAGATCTTCGGCGCGGTGGGGCCAACGTCCTGACTTTC

v_gene: TRBV20-1
j_gene: TRBJ1-2
len: 12
d_gene: -
abundance: -
CDR3aa: CSARDLNYGYTF
CDR3nt: TGCAGTGCTAGAGATTTAAACTATGGCTACACCTTC

v_gene: TRBV5-6
j_gene: TRBJ2-7
len: 16
d_gene: -
abundance: few
CDR3aa: CASSLAGLSSSYEQYF
CDR3nt: TGTGCCAGCAGCTTGGCCGGACTGTCGAGTTCCTACGAGCAGTACTTC

v_gene: TRBV29-1
j_gene: TRBJ1-1
len: 12
d_gene: -
abundance: -
CDR3aa: CSGQGMDAEAFF
CDR3nt: TGCAGCGGGCAGGGTATGGACGCTGAAGCTTTCTTT

v_gene: TRBV5-5
j_gene: TRBJ2-7
len: 16
d_gene: TRBD1
abundance: many
CDR3aa: CASSLGAGTVLYEQYF
CDR3nt: TGTGCCAGCAGCTTGGGAGCCGGGACAGTACTCTACGAGCAGTACTTC

v_gene: TRBV6-1
j_gene: TRBJ1-1
len: 13
d_gene: -
abundance: many
CDR3aa: CASSEAVNTEAFF
CDR3nt: TGTGCCAGCAGTGAAGCAGTGAACACTGAAGCTTTCTTT

v_gene: TRBV29-1
j_gene: TRBJ1-5
len: 13
d_gene: -
abundance: -
CDR3aa: CSASTGPNQPQHF
CDR3nt: TGCAGCGCTTCGACAGGACCCAATCAGCCCCAGCATTTT

v_gene: TRBV7-3
j_gene: TRBJ2-3
len: 12
d_gene: -
abundance: many
CDR3aa: CASSLTGDTQYF
CDR3nt: TGTGCCAGCAGCTTAACTGGAGATACGCAGTATTTT

v_gene: TRBV28
j_gene: TRBJ2-7
len: 11
d_gene: -
abundance: many
CDR3aa: CASSQMYEQYF
CDR3nt: TGTGCCAGCAGTCAAATGTACGAGCAGTACTTC

v_gene: TRBV5-1
j_gene: TRBJ2-1
len: 15
d_gene: -
abundance: many
CDR3aa: CASSLGSWSYNEQFF
CDR3nt: TGCGCCAGCAGCTTGGGTTCGTGGAGCTACAATGAGCAGTTCTTC

v_gene: TRBV24-1
j_gene: TRBJ2-3
len: 13
d_gene: -
abundance: many
CDR3aa: CATTGGLPDTQYF
CDR3nt: TGTGCCACCACCGGGGGCCTCCCAGATACGCAGTATTTT

v_gene: TRBV6-5
j_gene: TRBJ2-7
len: 17
d_gene: TRBD1
abundance: many
CDR3aa: CASSYSWGTGDAYEQYF
CDR3nt: TGTGCCAGCAGTTACTCTTGGGGGACAGGGGACGCCTACGAGCAGTACTTC

v_gene: TRBV20-1
j_gene: TRBJ2-7
len: 13
d_gene: TRBD2
abundance: many
CDR3aa: CSARETSGSEQYF
CDR3nt: TGCAGTGCTAGAGAGACTAGCGGGAGCGAGCAGTACTTC

v_gene: TRBV6-4
j_gene: TRBJ2-2
len: 15
d_gene: -
abundance: many
CDR3aa: CASSSEQGNTGELFF
CDR3nt: TGTGCCAGCAGTTCAGAACAGGGGAACACCGGGGAGCTGTTTTTT

v_gene: TRBV19
j_gene: TRBJ1-2
len: 11
d_gene: -
abundance: many
CDR3aa: CASSIDESYTF
CDR3nt: TGTGCCAGTAGTATAGACGAGAGCTATACCTTC

v_gene: TRBV20-1
j_gene: TRBJ2-2
len: 17
d_gene: TRBD2
abundance: many
CDR3aa: CSASARTSGSVTGELFF
CDR3nt: TGCAGTGCTAGTGCCCGGACTAGCGGGAGTGTCACCGGGGAGCTGTTTTTT

v_gene: TRBV12-3/TRBV12-4
j_gene: TRBJ1-5
len: 15
d_gene: TRBD1
abundance: few
CDR3aa: CASSQGQGSNQPQHF
CDR3nt: TGTGCCAGCAGTCAGGGACAGGGGAGCAATCAGCCCCAGCATTTT

v_gene: TRBV24-1
j_gene: TRBJ2-1
len: 16
d_gene: TRBD2
abundance: many
CDR3aa: CATSDGPGLANNEQFF
CDR3nt: TGTGCCACCAGTGACGGCCCGGGACTAGCGAACAATGAGCAGTTCTTC

v_gene: TRBV29-1
j_gene: TRBJ1-1
len: 12
d_gene: -
abundance: many
CDR3aa: CSVHDRNTEAFF
CDR3nt: TGCAGCGTTCATGACAGGAACACTGAAGCTTTCTTT

v_gene: TRBV6-2/TRBV6-3
j_gene: TRBJ2-3
len: 18
d_gene: TRBD2
abundance: many
CDR3aa: CASTSWEAGGPGTDTQYF
CDR3nt: TGTGCCAGCACCTCGTGGGAAGCGGGAGGCCCCGGGACAGATACGCAGTATTTT

v_gene: TRBV10-3
j_gene: TRBJ2-5
len: 13
d_gene: -
abundance: many
CDR3aa: CAISPRTQETQYF
CDR3nt: TGTGCCATCAGTCCCAGGACCCAAGAGACCCAGTACTTC

v_gene: TRBV19
j_gene: TRBJ2-1
len: 16
d_gene: TRBD1
abundance: many
CDR3aa: CASSILNRGRGNEQFF
CDR3nt: TGTGCCAGTAGTATCTTAAACAGGGGGCGCGGCAATGAGCAGTTCTTC

v_gene: TRBV28
j_gene: TRBJ2-3
len: 15
d_gene: TRBD2
abundance: many
CDR3aa: CASSGGTSGTDTQYF
CDR3nt: TGTGCCAGCAGTGGAGGGACTAGCGGCACAGATACGCAGTATTTT

v_gene: TRBV2
j_gene: TRBJ2-1
len: 15
d_gene: TRBD2
abundance: -
CDR3aa: CASSVSGRGLHEQFF
CDR3nt: TGTGCCAGCAGTGTCAGCGGGAGAGGCCTCCATGAGCAGTTCTTC

v_gene: TRBV5-1
j_gene: TRBJ2-5
len: 14
d_gene: -
abundance: many
CDR3aa: CASSVSGGKETQYF
CDR3nt: TGCGCCAGCTCCGTATCTGGCGGGAAAGAGACCCAGTACTTC

v_gene: TRBV30
j_gene: TRBJ2-1
len: 14
d_gene: -
abundance: many
CDR3aa: CAWGWPGLYNEQFF
CDR3nt: TGTGCCTGGGGGTGGCCGGGACTCTACAATGAGCAGTTCTTC